This T cell receptor beta chain came from a study of T cells in narcolepsy. About this clone: The antigen is unknown.

Study-wide findings and caveats: In some patient and control memory CD4+ samples, autoreactive clones were absent. Autoreactive clonotypes reportedly recurred in blood of same and different patients, not controls.

In germline, CDR1 is SGHVS, CDR2 FQNEAQ. This CDR3 contains 15 residues. The V and J ends lost 1 base and 4 bases respectively, with 10 bases between them. The table came from immunoSEQ multiplex PCR; TCRdb's copy has only in-frame clones and leaves some out. The table includes approximately 31,000 clones, about 77% detected once. Material: CD45RA- memory CD4+ T cells from PBMCs. The gene calls are TRBV7-8 and TRBJ2-2, with TRBD2 as a possible D gene (7 bases). The receptor's source is a human donor with narcolepsy. CDR3 sequence: CASSLVGGPTGELFF. The CDR3 region has the DNA TGTGCCAGCAGCTTAGTCGGGGGGCCCACCGGGGAGCTGTTTTTT.